Listed below are T cell receptor beta chains from one sample, sequenced in a study of shared clonotypes between healthy human individuals. Profiling relied on immunoSEQ multiplex PCR, and the TCRdb table lists in-frame clones only, not all of them. The sample lists about a million clones, 60% to 85% occurring once. Sequenced sample: memory CD4+ T cells from PBMCs. The receptors shown here come from a man in his late teens or twenties in good health. Some clones in this sample may be carry-over from other donors' samples. Each CDR3 is given with its conserved first and last residue. The D gene is left open where the match is weak. Clone size is not always given. Where it is, it says once, few, many or a class for expanded clones.

d_call j_call v_call clone_size cdr3_aa cdr3_nt
TRBD2 TRBJ2-7 TRBV10-3 NA CAISESGGLKSSYEQYF TGTGCCATCAGTGAGTCGGGGGGGTTGAAAAGCTCCTACGAGCAGTACTTC
TRBD2 TRBJ2-1 TRBV28 NA CASGTSGRRTNSLDNEQFF TGTGCCAGCGGTACAAGCGGGAGGCGTACTAATTCACTCGATAATGAGCAGTTCTTC
NA TRBJ2-5 TRBV6-1 NA CAGSHRQGRETQYF TGTGCCGGCAGTCATCGGCAGGGACGAGAGACCCAGTACTTC
TRBD1 TRBJ1-2 TRBV28 NA CASSAWRGLGYTF TGTGCCAGCTCGGCCTGGAGGGGGCTTGGCTACACCTTC
TRBD1 TRBJ1-2 TRBV28 few CASSLPGGVLGYTF TGTGCCAGCAGTTTACCAGGGGGGGTATTAGGCTACACCTTC
NA TRBJ2-7 TRBV2 many CASSAQGPPYEQYF TGTGCCAGCAGCGCCCAGGGTCCCCCCTACGAGCAGTACTTC
TRBD1 TRBJ1-1 TRBV5-1 NA CASSLGPMTGGTEAFF TGCGCCAGCAGCTTGGGCCCCATGACAGGGGGAACTGAAGCTTTCTTT
NA TRBJ2-1 TRBV5-6 NA CASSLGYGRNEQFF TGTGCCAGCAGCTTAGGTTATGGTAGAAATGAGCAGTTCTTC
NA TRBJ1-4 TRBV30 NA CAWSPRAGSGKLFF TGTGCCTGGAGCCCCCGGGCAGGGTCGGGAAAACTGTTTTTT
NA TRBJ1-1 TRBV7-3 few CASSLMGNTEAFF TGTGCCAGCAGCTTAATGGGGAACACTGAAGCTTTCTTT
TRBD1 TRBJ1-5 TRBV6-1 NA CASSLPDRGRQPQHF TGTGCCAGCAGTTTACCCGACAGGGGACGTCAGCCCCAGCATTTT
NA TRBJ2-7 TRBV28 NA CASSGGRPPEQYF TGTGCCAGCAGTGGGGGGCGGCCTCCGGAGCAGTACTTC